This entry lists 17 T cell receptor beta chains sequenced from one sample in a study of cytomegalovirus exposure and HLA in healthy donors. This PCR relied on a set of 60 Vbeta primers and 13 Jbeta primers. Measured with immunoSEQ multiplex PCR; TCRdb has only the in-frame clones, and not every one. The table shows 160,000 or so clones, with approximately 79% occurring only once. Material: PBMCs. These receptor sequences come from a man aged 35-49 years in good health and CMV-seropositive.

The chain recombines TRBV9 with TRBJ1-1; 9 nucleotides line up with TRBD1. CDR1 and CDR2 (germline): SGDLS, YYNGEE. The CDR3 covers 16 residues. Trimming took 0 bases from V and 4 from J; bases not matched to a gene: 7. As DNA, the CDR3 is TGTGCCAGCAGCGTAGGGGACAGGGAGGGTGGCACTGAAGCTTTCTTT. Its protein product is CASSVGDREGGTEAFF.

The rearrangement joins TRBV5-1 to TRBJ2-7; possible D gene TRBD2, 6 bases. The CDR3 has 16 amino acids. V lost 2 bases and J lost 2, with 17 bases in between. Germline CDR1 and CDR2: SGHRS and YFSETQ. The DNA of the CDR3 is TGCGCCAGCAGCTTAGGCTTTGGGACTTCAACCTACGAGCAGTACTTC. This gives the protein CASSLGFGTSTYEQYF. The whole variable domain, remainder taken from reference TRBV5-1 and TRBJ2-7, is KAGVTQTPRYLIKTRGQQVTLSCSPISGHRSVSWYQQTPGQGLQFLFEYFSETQRNKGNFPGRFSGRQFSNSRSEMNVSTLELGDSALYLCASSLGFGTSTYEQYFGPGTRLTVT.

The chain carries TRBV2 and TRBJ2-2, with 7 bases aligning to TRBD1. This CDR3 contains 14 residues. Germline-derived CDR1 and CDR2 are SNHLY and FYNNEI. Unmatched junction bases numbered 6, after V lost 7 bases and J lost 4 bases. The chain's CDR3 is CASTGTVFTGELFF. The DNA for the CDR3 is TGTGCCAGCACAGGGACAGTATTCACCGGGGAGCTGTTTTTT. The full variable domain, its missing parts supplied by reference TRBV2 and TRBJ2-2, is EPEVTQTPSHQVTQMGQEVILRCVPISNHLYFYWYRQILGQKVEFLVSFYNNEISEKSEIFDDQFSVERPDGSNFTLKIRSTKLEDSAMYFCASTGTVFTGELFFGEGSRLTVL.

CDR3 amino acids: CASSRGGGQFYEQYF. CDR3 in DNA: TGTGCCAGCAGCAGAGGGGGGGGGCAGTTCTACGAGCAGTACTTC. The genes are TRBV7-2 and TRBJ2-7; TRBD2 might be the D (7 bases). Germline CDR1 is SGHTA and CDR2 is FQGNSA. The CDR3 covers 15 residues. V shed 5 bases and J shed 3 bases, with 17 bases lying between them.

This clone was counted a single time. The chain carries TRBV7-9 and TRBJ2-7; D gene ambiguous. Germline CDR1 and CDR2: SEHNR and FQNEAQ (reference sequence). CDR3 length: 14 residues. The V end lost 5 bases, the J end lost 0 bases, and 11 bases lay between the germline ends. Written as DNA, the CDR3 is TGTGCCAGCAGCCCCGATTCGCGCTCCTACGAGCAGTACTTC. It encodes CASSPDSRSYEQYF.

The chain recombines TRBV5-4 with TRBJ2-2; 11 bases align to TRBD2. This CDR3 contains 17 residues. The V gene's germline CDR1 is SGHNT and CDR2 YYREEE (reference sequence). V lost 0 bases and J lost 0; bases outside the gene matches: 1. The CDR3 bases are TGTGCCAGCAGCTTGGGACTAGCGGGAACGAACACCGGGGAGCTGTTTTTT. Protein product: CASSLGLAGTNTGELFF.

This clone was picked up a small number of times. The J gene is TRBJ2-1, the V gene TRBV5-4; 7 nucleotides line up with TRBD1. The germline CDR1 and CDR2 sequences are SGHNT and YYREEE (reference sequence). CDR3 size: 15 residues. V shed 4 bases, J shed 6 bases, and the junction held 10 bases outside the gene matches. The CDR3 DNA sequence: TGTGCCAGCAGCCGGAACGCCGGGACAGCCAATGAGCAGTTCTTC. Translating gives CASSRNAGTANEQFF. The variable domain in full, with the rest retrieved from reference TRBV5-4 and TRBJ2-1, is ETGVTQSPTHLIKTRGQQVTLRCSSQSGHNTVSWYQQALGQGPQFIFQYYREEENGRGNFPPRFSGLQFPNYSSELNVNALELDDSALYLCASSRNAGTANEQFFGPGTRLTVL.

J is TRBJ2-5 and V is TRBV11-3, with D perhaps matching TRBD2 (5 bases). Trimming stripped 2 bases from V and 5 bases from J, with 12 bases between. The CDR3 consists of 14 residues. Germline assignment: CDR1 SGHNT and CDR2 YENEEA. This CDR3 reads CASSLRGGRETQYF. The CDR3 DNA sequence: TGTGCCAGCAGCTTAAGAGGAGGCCGGGAGACCCAGTACTTC.

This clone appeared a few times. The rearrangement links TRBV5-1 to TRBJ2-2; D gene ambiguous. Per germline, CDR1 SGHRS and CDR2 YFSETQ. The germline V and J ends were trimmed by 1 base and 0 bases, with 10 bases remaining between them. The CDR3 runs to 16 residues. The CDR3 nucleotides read TGCGCCAGCAGCTTGTCGGAGCACTCGAACACCGGGGAGCTGTTTTTT. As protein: CASSLSEHSNTGELFF. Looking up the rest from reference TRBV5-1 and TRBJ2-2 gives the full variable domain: KAGVTQTPRYLIKTRGQQVTLSCSPISGHRSVSWYQQTPGQGLQFLFEYFSETQRNKGNFPGRFSGRQFSNSRSEMNVSTLELGDSALYLCASSLSEHSNTGELFFGEGSRLTVL.

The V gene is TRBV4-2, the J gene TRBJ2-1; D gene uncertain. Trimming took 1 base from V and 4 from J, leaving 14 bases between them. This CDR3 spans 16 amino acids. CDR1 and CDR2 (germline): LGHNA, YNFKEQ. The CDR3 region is CASSQVGGGLYNEQFF. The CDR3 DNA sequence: TGTGCCAGCAGCCAAGTCGGTGGCGGCCTGTACAATGAGCAGTTCTTC.

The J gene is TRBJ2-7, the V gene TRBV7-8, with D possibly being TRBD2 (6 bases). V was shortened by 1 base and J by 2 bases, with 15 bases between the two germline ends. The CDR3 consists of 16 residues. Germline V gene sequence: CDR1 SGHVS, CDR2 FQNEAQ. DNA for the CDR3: TGTGCCAGCAGCTTAGTGGCGGGACCCCCTACCTACGAGCAGTACTTC. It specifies CASSLVAGPPTYEQYF.

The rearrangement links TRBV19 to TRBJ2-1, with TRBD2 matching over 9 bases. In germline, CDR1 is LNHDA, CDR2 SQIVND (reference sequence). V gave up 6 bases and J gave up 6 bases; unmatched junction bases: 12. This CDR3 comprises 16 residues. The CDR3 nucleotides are TGTGCCAGTAGATTAGCAGGACTAGCGAACACCAATGAGCAGTTCTTC. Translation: CASRLAGLANTNEQFF. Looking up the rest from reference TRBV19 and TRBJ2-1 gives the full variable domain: DGGITQSPKYLFRKEGQNVTLSCEQNLNHDAMYWYRQDPGQGLRLIYYSQIVNDFQKGDIAEGYSVSREKKESFPLTVTSAQKNPTAFYLCASRLAGLANTNEQFFGPGTRLTVL.

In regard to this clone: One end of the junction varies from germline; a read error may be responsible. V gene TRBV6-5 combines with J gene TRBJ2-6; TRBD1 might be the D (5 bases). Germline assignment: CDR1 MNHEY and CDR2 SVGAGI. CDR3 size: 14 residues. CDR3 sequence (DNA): TGTGCCAGCAGAAGCCTCTCTGGGGCCAACGGCCTGACTTTC. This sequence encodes CASRSLSGANGLTF.

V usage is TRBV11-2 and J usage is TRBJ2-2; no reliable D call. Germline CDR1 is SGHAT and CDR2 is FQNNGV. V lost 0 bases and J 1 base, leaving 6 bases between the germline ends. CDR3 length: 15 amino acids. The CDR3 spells CASSLDWQNTGELFF. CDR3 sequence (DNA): TGTGCCAGCAGCTTAGATTGGCAGAACACCGGGGAGCTGTTTTTT.

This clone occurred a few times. The CDR3 DNA follows: TGTGCCAGCAGCTTAGATGGGCAGACGAGTGAGACCCAGTACTTC. As protein: CASSLDGQTSETQYF. The rearrangement links TRBV7-9 to TRBJ2-5; no firm D call. Germline V lookup: CDR1 SEHNR, CDR2 FQNEAQ (reference sequence). The V and J ends lost 1 base and 5 bases respectively, with 14 bases between them. The CDR3 loop spans 15 amino acids.

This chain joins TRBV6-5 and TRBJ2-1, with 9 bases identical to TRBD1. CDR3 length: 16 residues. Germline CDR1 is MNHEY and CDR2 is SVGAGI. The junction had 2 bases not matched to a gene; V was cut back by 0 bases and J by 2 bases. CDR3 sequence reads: CASSYSGQGAYNEQFF. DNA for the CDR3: TGTGCCAGCAGTTACTCGGGACAGGGCGCCTACAATGAGCAGTTCTTC.

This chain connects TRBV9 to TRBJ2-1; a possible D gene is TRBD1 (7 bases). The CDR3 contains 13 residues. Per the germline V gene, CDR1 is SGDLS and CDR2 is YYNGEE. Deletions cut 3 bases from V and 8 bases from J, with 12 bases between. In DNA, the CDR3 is TGTGCCAGCAGCGCTGGAGGGGGCTATGAGCAGTTCTTC. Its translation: CASSAGGGYEQFF.